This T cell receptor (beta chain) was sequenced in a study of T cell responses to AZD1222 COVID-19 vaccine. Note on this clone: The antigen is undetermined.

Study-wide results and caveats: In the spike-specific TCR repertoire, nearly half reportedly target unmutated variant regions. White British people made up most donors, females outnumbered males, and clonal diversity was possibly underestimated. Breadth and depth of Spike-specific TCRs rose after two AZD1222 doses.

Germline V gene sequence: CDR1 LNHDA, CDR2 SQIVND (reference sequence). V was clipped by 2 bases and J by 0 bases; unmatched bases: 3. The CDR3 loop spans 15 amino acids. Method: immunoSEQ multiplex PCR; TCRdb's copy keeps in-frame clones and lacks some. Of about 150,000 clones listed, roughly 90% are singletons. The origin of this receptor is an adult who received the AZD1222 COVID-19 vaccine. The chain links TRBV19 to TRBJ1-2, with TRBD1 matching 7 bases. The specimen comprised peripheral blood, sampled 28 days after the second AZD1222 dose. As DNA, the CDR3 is TGTGCCAGTAGTATAAAACAGGGGTCTAACTATGGCTACACCTTC. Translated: CASSIKQGSNYGYTF.